These 19 T cell receptor beta chains were sequenced from one sample in a study of OX40 agonist ivuxolimab in advanced cancers. Sequenced by immunoSEQ multiplex PCR; TCRdb stores in-frame clones only, minus some. The sample carries roughly 28,000 clones, roughly 87% recorded once. This sample comprised CD4+ or CD8+ T cells sorted from blood, obtained in a trial of the OX40 agonist ivuxolimab. The receptors originated from an adult with an advanced solid tumor such as melanoma, head and neck, liver or kidney cancer.

The gene calls are TRBV5-1 and TRBJ2-7, with D uncertain. CDR1 is SGHRS, CDR2 YFSETQ, per germline. This CDR3 spans 13 amino acids. The V end was cut by 3 bases, the J end by 2 bases, with 9 bases between. CDR3 bases: TGCGCCAGCAGCTCCGCGAGCCCCTACGAGCAGTACTTC. This gives the protein CASSSASPYEQYF. The full variable domain, rest sourced from reference TRBV5-1 and TRBJ2-7, is KAGVTQTPRYLIKTRGQQVTLSCSPISGHRSVSWYQQTPGQGLQFLFEYFSETQRNKGNFPGRFSGRQFSNSRSEMNVSTLELGDSALYLCASSSASPYEQYFGPGTRLTVT.

The CDR3 DNA reads as TGTGCCAGCAGTTGGGGACTAGCGGGAGGAGGGGAGCTGTTTTTT. Protein: CASSWGLAGGGELFF. The rearrangement uses TRBV28 and TRBJ2-2; 15 nucleotides agree with TRBD2. Germline lookup yields CDR1 MDHEN and CDR2 SYDVKM. The V segment lost 4 bases and the J segment 8 bases; nucleotides outside the gene matches: 2. The CDR3 has 15 amino acids.

The chain combines TRBV9 with TRBJ1-1, with TRBD1 matching 8 bases. CDR3 length: 15 residues. The V segment lost 3 bases and the J segment 1 base; nucleotides outside the gene matches: 5. Germline CDR1 is SGDLS and CDR2 is YYNGEE. CDR3 coding DNA: TGTGCCAGCAGCGGCCAGACAGGGGAGAACACTGAAGCTTTCTTT. Translated, it gives CASSGQTGENTEAFF.

This clone was seen just once. The rearrangement uses TRBV7-8 and TRBJ2-7; TRBD1 aligns across 9 bases. With V trimmed by 5 bases and J by 5 bases, 10 bases remained unmatched. The CDR3 has 15 amino acids. Per germline, CDR1 SGHVS and CDR2 FQNEAQ. CDR3 nucleotide sequence: TGTGCCAGCAGCCCTGCCTGGAGACAGGGGGACGAGCAGTACTTC. Its translation: CASSPAWRQGDEQYF.

J is TRBJ1-1 and V is TRBV5-4, with TRBD1 as a possible D gene (6 bases). The germline gives CDR1 SGHNT, CDR2 YYREEE (reference sequence). CDR3 length equals 18 residues. The V and J ends lost 0 bases and 4 bases respectively, with 22 bases between them. CDR3 nucleotides: TGTGCCAGCAGCTTGGTAGCTCCTCAGGGGTCCCACGGCACTGAAGCTTTCTTT. It is translated as CASSLVAPQGSHGTEAFF.

The chain combines TRBV27 with TRBJ2-7, with 11 bases identical to TRBD1. With V trimmed by 7 bases and J by 7 bases, 12 bases remained unmatched. Germline V gene lookup returns CDR1 MNHEY and CDR2 SMNVEV (reference sequence). CDR3 length: 15 amino acids. The CDR3, as DNA: TGTGCCAGCACATTTGCCGGGACAGGGGGTTATGAGCAGTACTTC. This gives the protein CASTFAGTGGYEQYF.

This CDR3 is CASSTGGQFYGYTF. The CDR3 DNA is TGTGCCAGTAGTACCGGGGGACAGTTCTATGGCTACACCTTC. The chain carries TRBV19 and TRBJ1-2; 7 bases match TRBD1. The trim removed 4 bases at V and 4 bases at J, leaving 6 bases unmatched. Germline V CDR1 and CDR2: LNHDA, SQIVND (reference sequence). The CDR3 is 14 residues long.

The chain has TRBV9 and TRBJ2-2, with a tentative D call TRBD1 (6 bases). Between the trimmed V and J ends, which lost 1 base and 4 bases, there was a span of 11 bases. The CDR3 has 15 amino acids. CDR1 SGDLS and CDR2 YYNGEE come from the germline V gene. The CDR3: CASSVYQGRTGELFF. In DNA, the CDR3 is TGTGCCAGCAGCGTATATCAGGGGCGCACCGGGGAGCTGTTTTTT.

The chain joins TRBV27 to TRBJ2-3; D is undetermined. V was cut by 0 bases and J by 5 bases, with 9 bases left in between. Germline V lookup: CDR1 MNHEY, CDR2 SMNVEV (reference sequence). The CDR3 contains 14 residues. Here the CDR3 DNA reads TGTGCCAGCAGTTTATCTGGGGTGGGAGATACGCAGTATTTT. Protein: CASSLSGVGDTQYF.

The J gene is TRBJ2-7, the V gene TRBV13; 9 positions agree with TRBD2. CDR3 length: 16 residues. V shed 4 bases and J 6 bases; nucleotides not matched to a gene: 13. From germline, CDR1 is PRHDT and CDR2 FYEKMQ (reference sequence). Here the CDR3 reads CASSSTTSGQAGEQYF. In DNA, the CDR3 is TGTGCCAGCAGCTCCACGACTAGCGGACAAGCGGGCGAGCAGTACTTC.

The chain links TRBV7-9 to TRBJ2-5, with TRBD2 matching 8 bases. Germline V lookup: CDR1 SEHNR, CDR2 FQNEAQ (reference sequence). The CDR3 runs 18 residues. The junction had 10 bases not matched to a gene; V was cut back by 1 base and J by 0 bases. The CDR3: CASSLDREGRRNQETQYF. The DNA of the CDR3 is TGTGCCAGCAGCTTAGACCGGGAGGGCCGGAGAAACCAAGAGACCCAGTACTTC.

This sequence joins TRBV14 and TRBJ1-1; a weak D match, TRBD1 (6 bases). There are 16 residues in the CDR3. Germline values: CDR1 SGHDN, CDR2 FVKESK. V lost 1 base to trimming and J lost 2 bases, with 14 bases between them. The CDR3 is CASSQVGEGVNTEAFF. The CDR3 region has the DNA TGTGCCAGCAGCCAAGTGGGGGAGGGGGTTAACACTGAAGCTTTCTTT. The full variable domain, rest sourced from reference TRBV14 and TRBJ1-1, is EAGVTQFPSHSVIEKGQTVTLRCDPISGHDNLYWYRRVMGKEIKFLLHFVKESKQDESGMPNNRFLAERTGGTYSTLKVQPAELEDSGVYFCASSQVGEGVNTEAFFGQGTRLTVV.

The V gene is TRBV27, the J gene TRBJ2-2; unclear D gene. V lost 5 bases and J 7 bases, leaving 11 bases between the germline ends. CDR3 length: 13 amino acids. Germline CDR1 is MNHEY and CDR2 is SMNVEV (reference sequence). The CDR3 here is CASSPPKVGELFF. The CDR3 coding sequence is TGTGCCAGCAGTCCACCCAAAGTCGGGGAGCTGTTTTTT.

V usage is TRBV27 and J usage is TRBJ2-1; 11 bases match TRBD2. Germline V gives CDR1 MNHEY, CDR2 SMNVEV (reference sequence). V was clipped by 8 bases and J by 10 bases; unmatched bases: 10. This CDR3 has 14 amino acids. CDR3 sequence: CASSPGTSGLEQFF. CDR3 DNA: TGTGCCAGCTCCCCCGGGACTAGCGGACTCGAGCAGTTCTTC.

The chain couples TRBV7-3 to TRBJ2-1; D assignment may be TRBD1 or TRBD2 (6 bases each). Trimming shortened V by 5 bases and J by 10 bases, and 18 bases separated the two germline ends. Germline CDR1 and CDR2: SGHTA and FQGTGA. This CDR3 contains 14 residues. The CDR3 DNA is TGTGCCAGCAGCAACGCCCCGGGGGCAGGGGAGCAGTTCTTC. The encoded protein is CASSNAPGAGEQFF. Based on the CDR3 plus reference TRBV7-3 and TRBJ2-1, the full variable domain is GAGVSQTPSNKVTEKGKYVELRCDPISGHTALYWYRQSLGQGPEFLIYFQGTGAADDSGLPNDRFFAVRPEGSVSTLKIQRTERGDSAVYLCASSNAPGAGEQFFGPGTRLTVL.

The chain employs TRBV4-2 and TRBJ2-1; 14 nucleotides align to TRBD2. After removal of 3 bases from V and 6 bases from J, the junction contained 1 base not matched to a gene. The CDR3 contains 15 residues. CDR1 is LGHNA and CDR2 is YNFKEQ in the germline V gene. Here the CDR3 reads CASSQGLAGVNEQFF. The CDR3 nucleotides read TGTGCCAGCAGCCAGGGACTAGCGGGAGTCAATGAGCAGTTCTTC.

The chain carries TRBV4-1 and TRBJ2-7, with D maybe TRBD2 (5 bases). Germline-derived CDR1 and CDR2 are MGHRA and YSYEKL. The CDR3 spans 15 residues. V lost 5 bases and J 1 base, leaving 15 bases between the germline ends. Here the CDR3 reads CASSGDRGWSYEQYF. Here the CDR3 DNA reads TGCGCCAGCAGCGGAGACCGGGGATGGTCCTACGAGCAGTACTTC.

The rearrangement joins TRBV19 to TRBJ2-5; TRBD2 matches at 13 bases. Germline CDR1 and CDR2: LNHDA and SQIVND (reference sequence). J lost 2 bases, V lost 3 bases, and 3 bases had no gene match. The CDR3 spans 16 residues. The CDR3 bases are TGTGCCAGTAGTATCCCGGGACTAGCGGGACAAGAGACCCAGTACTTC. This encodes CASSIPGLAGQETQYF.

J is TRBJ1-2 and V is TRBV15, with D perhaps matching TRBD1 (6 bases). This CDR3 has 15 amino acids. Between the trimmed V and J ends, which lost 5 bases and 4 bases, there was a span of 17 bases. Germline CDR1 reads LNHNV; CDR2 reads YYDKDF (reference sequence). The CDR3 reads CATSGLTDSAYGYTF. The CDR3 DNA reads TGTGCCACCAGCGGCCTAACGGACAGTGCCTATGGCTACACCTTC.